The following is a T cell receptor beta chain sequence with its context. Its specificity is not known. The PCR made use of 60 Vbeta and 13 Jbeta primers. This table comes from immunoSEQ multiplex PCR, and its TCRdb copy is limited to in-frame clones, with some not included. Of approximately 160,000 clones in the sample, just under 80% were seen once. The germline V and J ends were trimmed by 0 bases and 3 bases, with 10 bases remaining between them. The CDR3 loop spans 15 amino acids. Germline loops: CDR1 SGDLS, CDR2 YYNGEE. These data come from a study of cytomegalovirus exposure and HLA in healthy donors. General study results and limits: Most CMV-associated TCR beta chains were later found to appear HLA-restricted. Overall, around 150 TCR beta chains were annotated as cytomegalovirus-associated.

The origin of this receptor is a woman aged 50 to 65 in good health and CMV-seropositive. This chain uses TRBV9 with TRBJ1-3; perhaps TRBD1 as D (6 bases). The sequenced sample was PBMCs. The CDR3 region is CASSVEGGYGNTIYF. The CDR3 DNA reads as TGTGCCAGCAGCGTAGAGGGGGGGTATGGAAACACCATATATTTT.